The sequence of this T cell receptor (beta chain) was determined in a study of blood T cell repertoires in COVID-19. Study overall: The analysed material was cDNA or gDNA that came from T cells, B-cell-depleted T cells, or PBMCs.

As originally analysed: It was from reference gene primer amplification that nucleated cell counts were estimated. Sequenced by immunoSEQ multiplex PCR; TCRdb stores in-frame clones only, minus some. V and J calls and clone size are those listed in that table; D and trimming were worked out from the DNA. The sample gives a few hundred thousand clones, more than 85% of which show up once; over 0.8% is in the top ten. Cohorts were determined from participant-reported clinical history. The receptor comes from a woman aged 25 to 39 who had recovered from COVID-19. Sequencing was done on a sample of PBMCs or T cells enriched from blood (not recorded which).

The CDR3 coding sequence is TGCAGTGGCACGCGGCTGGACGAGCAGTACTTC. Residues: CSGTRLDEQYF. The gene calls are TRBV20-1 and TRBJ2-7; D gene uncertain. The germline V gene encodes CDR1 DFQATT and CDR2 SNEGSKA (reference sequence). V dropped 7 bases and J dropped 5 bases, with 12 bases sitting between them. The CDR3 has 11 amino acids.